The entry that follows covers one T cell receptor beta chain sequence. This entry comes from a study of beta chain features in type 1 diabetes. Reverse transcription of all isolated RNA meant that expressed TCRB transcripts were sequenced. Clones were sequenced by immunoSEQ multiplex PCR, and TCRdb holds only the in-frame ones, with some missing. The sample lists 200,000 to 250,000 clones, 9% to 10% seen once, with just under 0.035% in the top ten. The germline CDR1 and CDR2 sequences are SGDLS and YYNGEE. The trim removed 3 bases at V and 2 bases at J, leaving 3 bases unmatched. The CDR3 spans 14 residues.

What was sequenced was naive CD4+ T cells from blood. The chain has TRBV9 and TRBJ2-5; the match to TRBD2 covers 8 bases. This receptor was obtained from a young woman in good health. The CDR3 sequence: CASSASGGQETQYF. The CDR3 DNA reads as TGTGCCAGCAGCGCCAGCGGGGGACAAGAGACCCAGTACTTC.